This T cell receptor (beta chain) appears in the sequencing data of a study of identical twins. Study-wide points: The more abundant beta clonotypes in cord blood had fewer insertions, and memory repertoires did not show this. Twins showed weaker excess sharing in their beta out-of-frame sequences.

This clonotype was counted only a few times. Its target is not known. cDNA carried unique molecular identifiers, and a universal primer site was added by template switching. A single record per CDR3 protein comes from TCRdb applying MiXCR to the 5' RACE reads. The profile covers roughly 250,000 distinct CDR3 sequences, with around 15% appearing a single time and around 8.9% taken by the ten largest. CDR1 and CDR2 (germline): SGHRS, YFSETQ. J was trimmed by 5 bases and V by 5 bases; bases with no gene match: 8. This CDR3 contains 15 residues. J is TRBJ1-5 and V is TRBV5-1; 9 bases are shared with TRBD1. The TCR originated in a woman aged 18-29 years in good health. Sequencing input: memory (CD45RO+) T cells sorted from blood. CDR3 DNA: TGCGCCAGCAGAAGGACAGGGGCTACGGATCAGCCCCAGCATTTT. Translated: CASRRTGATDQPQHF.